This record looks at one T cell receptor (beta chain) sequence and its context. This sample is part of a study of control samples from healthy donors and cancer patients. The data were produced by immunoSEQ multiplex PCR, yet TCRdb's version contains in-frame clones alone and is incomplete. The table shows about 15,000 clones, with 87% occurring only once. V shed 7 bases and J shed 3 bases, with 15 bases lying between them. Germline CDR1 is PRHDT and CDR2 is FYEKMQ (reference sequence). The CDR3 extends over 14 amino acids. The receptor was derived from a woman between 65 and 79 years old with colorectal cancer. Sequencing used PBMCs. The chain couples TRBV13 to TRBJ1-2, with D perhaps matching TRBD1 (5 bases). The DNA for the CDR3 is TGTGCCAGCACCTCAGCGGGGGTGGACTATGGCTACACCTTC. Protein: CASTSAGVDYGYTF.